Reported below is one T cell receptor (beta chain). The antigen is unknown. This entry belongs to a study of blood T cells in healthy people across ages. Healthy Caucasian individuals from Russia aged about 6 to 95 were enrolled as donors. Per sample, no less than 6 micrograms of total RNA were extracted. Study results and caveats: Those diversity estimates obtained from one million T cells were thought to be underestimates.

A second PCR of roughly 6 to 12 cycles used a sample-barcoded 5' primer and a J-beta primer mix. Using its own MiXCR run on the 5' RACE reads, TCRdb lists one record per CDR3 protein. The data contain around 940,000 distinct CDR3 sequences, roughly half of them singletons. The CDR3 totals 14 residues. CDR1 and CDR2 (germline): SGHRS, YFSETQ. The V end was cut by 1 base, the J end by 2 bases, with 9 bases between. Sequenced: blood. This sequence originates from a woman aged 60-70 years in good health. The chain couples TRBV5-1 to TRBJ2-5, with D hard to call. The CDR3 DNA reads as TGCGCCAGCAGCTTGACGATAACACAAGAGACCCAGTACTTC. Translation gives CASSLTITQETQYF.